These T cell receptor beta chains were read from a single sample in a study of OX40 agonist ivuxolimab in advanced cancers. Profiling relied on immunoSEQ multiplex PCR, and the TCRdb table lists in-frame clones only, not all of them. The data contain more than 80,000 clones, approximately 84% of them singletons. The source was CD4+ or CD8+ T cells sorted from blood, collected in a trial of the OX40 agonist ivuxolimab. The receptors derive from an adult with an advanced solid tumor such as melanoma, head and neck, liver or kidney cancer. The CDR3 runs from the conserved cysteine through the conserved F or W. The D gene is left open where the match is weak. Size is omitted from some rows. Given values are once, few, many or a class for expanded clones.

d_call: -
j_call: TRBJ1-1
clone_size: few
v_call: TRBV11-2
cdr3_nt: TGTGCCAGCAGCCCCGAAGGGCGGGGCACTGAAGCTTTCTTT
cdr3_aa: CASSPEGRGTEAFF

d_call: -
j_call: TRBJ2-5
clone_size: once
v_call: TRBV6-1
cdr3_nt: TGTGCCAGCAGAAATACAGGGAATGCAGAGACCCAGTACTTC
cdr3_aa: CASRNTGNAETQYF

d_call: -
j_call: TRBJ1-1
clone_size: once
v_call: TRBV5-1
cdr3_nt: TGCGCCAGCAGCTTGGTTTTCGACACTGAAGCTTTCTTT
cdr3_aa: CASSLVFDTEAFF

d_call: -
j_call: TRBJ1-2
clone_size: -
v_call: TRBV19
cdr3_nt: TGTGCCAGTAGTACCCCCCGCGTCTATGGCTACACCTTC
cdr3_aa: CASSTPRVYGYTF

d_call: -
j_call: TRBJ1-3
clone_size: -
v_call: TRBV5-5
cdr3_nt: TGTGCCAGCAGTCAAGACAGATACTCTGGAAACACCATATATTTT
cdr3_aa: CASSQDRYSGNTIYF

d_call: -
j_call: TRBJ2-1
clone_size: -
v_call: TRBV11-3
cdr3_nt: TGTGCCAGCAGTTCAGACTCCTACAATGAGCAGTTCTTC
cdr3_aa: CASSSDSYNEQFF

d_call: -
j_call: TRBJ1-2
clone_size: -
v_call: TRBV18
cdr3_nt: TGTGCCAGCTCACCACTGTCGGACGCTAACTATGGCTACACCTTC
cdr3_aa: CASSPLSDANYGYTF

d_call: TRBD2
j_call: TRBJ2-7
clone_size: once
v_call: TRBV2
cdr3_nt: TGTGCCAGCAGTGAGGGGAAGGGGCGGACTAGCGGGAGCTACGAGCAGTACTTC
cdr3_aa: CASSEGKGRTSGSYEQYF

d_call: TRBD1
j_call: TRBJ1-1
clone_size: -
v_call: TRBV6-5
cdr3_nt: TGTGCCAGCAGCCCGGGACAGGGGGCGGATACTGAAGCTTTCTTT
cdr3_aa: CASSPGQGADTEAFF

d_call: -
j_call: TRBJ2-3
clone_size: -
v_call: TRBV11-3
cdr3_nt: TGTGCCAGCAGCCCTAGGCGGTTTAGCACAGATACGCAGTATTTT
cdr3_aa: CASSPRRFSTDTQYF

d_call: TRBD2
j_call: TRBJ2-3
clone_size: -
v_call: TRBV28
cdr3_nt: TGTGCCAGCAGTTCCTTGACTAGCGGGGATAACACAGATACGCAGTATTTT
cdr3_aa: CASSSLTSGDNTDTQYF

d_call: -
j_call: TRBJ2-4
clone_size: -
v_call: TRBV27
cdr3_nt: TGTGCCAGCAGTAAAAACAGGGATGGGGCCAAAAACATTCAGTACTTC
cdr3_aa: CASSKNRDGAKNIQYF

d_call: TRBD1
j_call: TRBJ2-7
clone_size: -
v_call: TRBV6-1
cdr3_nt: TGTGCCACTCCTACAGGGGGCGAACTTCGGGAGCAGTACTTC
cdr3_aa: CATPTGGELREQYF

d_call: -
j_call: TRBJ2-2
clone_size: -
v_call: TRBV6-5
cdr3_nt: TGTGCCAGCAGTCTAGGGAGGACCGGGGAGCTGTTTTTT
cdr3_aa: CASSLGRTGELFF

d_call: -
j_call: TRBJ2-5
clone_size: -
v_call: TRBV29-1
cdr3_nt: TGCAGCGTTAAAGGGCTAGCGTGGGAGACCCAGTACTTC
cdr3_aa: CSVKGLAWETQYF

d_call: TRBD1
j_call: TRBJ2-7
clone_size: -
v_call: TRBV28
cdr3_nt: TGTGCCAGCAGTTCTCCGGGACAGGGATCAAGGTACGAGCAGTACTTC
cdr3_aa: CASSSPGQGSRYEQYF

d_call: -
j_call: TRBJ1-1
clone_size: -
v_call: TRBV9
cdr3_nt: TGTGCCAGCACCCTTAAGAATATGGGGGGCACTGAAGCTTTCTTT
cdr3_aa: CASTLKNMGGTEAFF

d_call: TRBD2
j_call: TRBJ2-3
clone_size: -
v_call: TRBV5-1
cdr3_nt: TGCGCCAGCAGCTTGACTACTAGCGGGAGCTCAGATACGCAGTATTTT
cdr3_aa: CASSLTTSGSSDTQYF

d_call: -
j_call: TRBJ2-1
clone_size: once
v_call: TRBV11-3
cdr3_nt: TGTGCCAGCAGCTTAGATAGCAATGAGCAGTTCTTC
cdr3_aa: CASSLDSNEQFF

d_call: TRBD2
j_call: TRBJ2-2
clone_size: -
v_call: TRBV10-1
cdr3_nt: TGCGCCAGCAGAGTAGCGGGAGGGCCAAACACCGGGGAGCTGTTTTTT
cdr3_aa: CASRVAGGPNTGELFF

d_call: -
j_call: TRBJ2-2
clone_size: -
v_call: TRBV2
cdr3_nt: TGTGCCAGCAGTCGGGACATAGGGGCCGCCGGGGAGCTGTTTTTT
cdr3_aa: CASSRDIGAAGELFF

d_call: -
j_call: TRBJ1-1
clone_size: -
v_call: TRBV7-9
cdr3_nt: TGTGCCAGCAGCCTAGGTGCGGTCAACGATTATGGCACTGAAGCTTTCTTT
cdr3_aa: CASSLGAVNDYGTEAFF

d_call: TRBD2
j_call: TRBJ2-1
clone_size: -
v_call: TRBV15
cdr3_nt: TGTGCCACCAGCAGAGGACTAGCGGGAGGAGGGGCTGAGCAGTTCTTC
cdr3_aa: CATSRGLAGGGAEQFF

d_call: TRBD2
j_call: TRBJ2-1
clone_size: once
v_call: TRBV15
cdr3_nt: TGTGCCACCAGCAGAATGAAGGGACTAGCGGGAGATAATGAGCAGTTCTTC
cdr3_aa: CATSRMKGLAGDNEQFF

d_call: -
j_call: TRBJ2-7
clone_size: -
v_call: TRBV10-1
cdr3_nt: TGCGCCAGCAGAGATAGCGGCGTTAGCTCCTACGAGCAGTACTTC
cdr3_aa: CASRDSGVSSYEQYF

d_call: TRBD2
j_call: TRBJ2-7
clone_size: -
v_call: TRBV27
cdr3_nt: TGTGCCAGCAGTCGGCTAGCGGGAGGGAGCTCCTACGAGCAGTACTTC
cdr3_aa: CASSRLAGGSSYEQYF

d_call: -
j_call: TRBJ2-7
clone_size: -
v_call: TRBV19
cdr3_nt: TGTGCCAGTAGTATGGCCGGGACTGATGTCTACGAGCAGTACTTC
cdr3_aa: CASSMAGTDVYEQYF

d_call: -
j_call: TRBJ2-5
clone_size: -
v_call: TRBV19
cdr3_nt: TGTGCCAGTAGTATTGGGGTCGAGACCCAGTACTTC
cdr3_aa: CASSIGVETQYF

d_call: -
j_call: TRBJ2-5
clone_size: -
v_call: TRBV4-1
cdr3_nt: TGCGCCAGCCGGGCCGTGGGTCGACAAGAGACCCAGTACTTC
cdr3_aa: CASRAVGRQETQYF

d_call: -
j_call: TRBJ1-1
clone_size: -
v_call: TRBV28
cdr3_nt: TGTGCCAGCAGCTCGCCCCATGCGGACACTGAAGCTTTCTTT
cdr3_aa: CASSSPHADTEAFF

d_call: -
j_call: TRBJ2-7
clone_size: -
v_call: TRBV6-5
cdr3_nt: TGTGCCACCATCCAACGGGACTGGGGCGAGCAGTACTTC
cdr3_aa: CATIQRDWGEQYF

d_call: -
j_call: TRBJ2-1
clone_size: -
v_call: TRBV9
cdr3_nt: TGTGCCAGCAGCGTAGGGGGTAGGGATGAGCAGTTCTTC
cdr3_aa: CASSVGGRDEQFF

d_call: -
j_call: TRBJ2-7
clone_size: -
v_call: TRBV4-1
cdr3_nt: TGCGCCAGCAGCCACCCAAGAGACCACGGGGCTAGCGCTACCCTAAAATATTACGAGCAGTACTTC
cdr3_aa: CASSHPRDHGASATLKYYEQYF

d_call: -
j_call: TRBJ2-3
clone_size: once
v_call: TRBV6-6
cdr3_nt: TGTGCCAGCAGCCCCGGGGACCCTGGAGAGACAGATACGCAGTATTTT
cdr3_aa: CASSPGDPGETDTQYF

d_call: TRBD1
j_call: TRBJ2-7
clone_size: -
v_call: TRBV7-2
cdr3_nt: TGTGCCAGCAGCCTAGACAGGGGGATCGACGAGCAGTACTTC
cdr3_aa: CASSLDRGIDEQYF

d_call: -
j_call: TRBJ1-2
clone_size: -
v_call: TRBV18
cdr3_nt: TGTGCCAGCTCACCACCGCGGGACTATGGCTACACCTTC
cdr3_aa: CASSPPRDYGYTF

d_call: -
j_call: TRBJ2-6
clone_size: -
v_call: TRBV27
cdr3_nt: TGTGCCAGCCGGCGGGCCGATTCGTCTGGGGCCAACGTCCTGACTTTC
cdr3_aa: CASRRADSSGANVLTF

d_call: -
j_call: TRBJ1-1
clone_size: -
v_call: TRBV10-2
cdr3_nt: TGCGCCAGCAGGGACGGACGGACTGAAGCTTTCTTT
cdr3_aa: CASRDGRTEAFF

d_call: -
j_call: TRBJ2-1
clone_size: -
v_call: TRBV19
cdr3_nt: TGTGCCAGTAGTATAGCTAGCTCCGGGAGTGGTCGATTGGAGCAGTTCTTC
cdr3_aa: CASSIASSGSGRLEQFF

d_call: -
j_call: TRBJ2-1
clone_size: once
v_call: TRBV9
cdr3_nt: TGTGCCAGCAGCGTTACGGGGCTACCATTCCCCCACAATGAGCAGTTCTTC
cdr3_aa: CASSVTGLPFPHNEQFF

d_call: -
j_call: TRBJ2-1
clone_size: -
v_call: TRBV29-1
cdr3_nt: TGCAGCGTGGGACACACCTACAATGAGCAGTTCTTC
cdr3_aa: CSVGHTYNEQFF

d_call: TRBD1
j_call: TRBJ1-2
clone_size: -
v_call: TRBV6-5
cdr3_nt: TGTGCCAGCAGACTCCGGGACAGGGACGGCTACACCTTC
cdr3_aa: CASRLRDRDGYTF

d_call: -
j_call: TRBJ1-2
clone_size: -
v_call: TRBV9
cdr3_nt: TGTGCCAGCAGCGTAGACCAGGGCGACTATGGCTACACCTTC
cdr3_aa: CASSVDQGDYGYTF

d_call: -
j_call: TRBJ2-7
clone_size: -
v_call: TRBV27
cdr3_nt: TGTGCCAGCAGGGGGTCGGGAGACGGGGAATCCTACGAGCAGTACTTC
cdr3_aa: CASRGSGDGESYEQYF

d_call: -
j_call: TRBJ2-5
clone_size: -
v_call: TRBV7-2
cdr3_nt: TGTGCCAGCAGCGAACAAGAGACCCAGTACTTC
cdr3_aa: CASSEQETQYF

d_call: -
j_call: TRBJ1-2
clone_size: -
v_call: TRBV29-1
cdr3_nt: TGCAGCGTTTCTGAGGGAGACTATGGCTACACCTTC
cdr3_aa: CSVSEGDYGYTF

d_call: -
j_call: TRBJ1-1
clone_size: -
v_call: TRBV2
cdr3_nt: TGTGCCAGCAGTAGGGAGAACACTGAAGCTTTCTTT
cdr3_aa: CASSRENTEAFF

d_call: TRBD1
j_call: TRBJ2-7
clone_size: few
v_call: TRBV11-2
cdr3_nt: TGTGCCAGCAGACAGACAGGGAGCGAGCAGTACTTC
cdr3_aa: CASRQTGSEQYF

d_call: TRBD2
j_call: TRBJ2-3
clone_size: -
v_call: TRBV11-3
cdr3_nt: TGTGCCAGCAGCTCTACTACTAGCGGGCTCACAGATACGCAGTATTTT
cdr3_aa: CASSSTTSGLTDTQYF

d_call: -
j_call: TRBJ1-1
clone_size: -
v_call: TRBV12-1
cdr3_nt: TGTGCCAGCACCCGGTTCCATTGGCGGGTAGTTTTCACTGAAGCTTTCTTT
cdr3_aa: CASTRFHWRVVFTEAFF

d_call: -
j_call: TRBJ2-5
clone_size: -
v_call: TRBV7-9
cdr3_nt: TGTGCCAGCAGCTTAGTCGCTAGTGGTACTGAGACCCAGTACTTC
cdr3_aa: CASSLVASGTETQYF

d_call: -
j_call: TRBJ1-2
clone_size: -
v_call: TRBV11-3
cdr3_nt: TGTGCCAGCAGCTTAGGCCCTTGGGGGACGGCCAATGGCTACACCTTC
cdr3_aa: CASSLGPWGTANGYTF

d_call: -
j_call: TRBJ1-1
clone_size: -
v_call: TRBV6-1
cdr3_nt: TGTGCCAGCAGTGAAGGATTGGGGGGGGACACTGAAGCTTTCTTT
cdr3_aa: CASSEGLGGDTEAFF